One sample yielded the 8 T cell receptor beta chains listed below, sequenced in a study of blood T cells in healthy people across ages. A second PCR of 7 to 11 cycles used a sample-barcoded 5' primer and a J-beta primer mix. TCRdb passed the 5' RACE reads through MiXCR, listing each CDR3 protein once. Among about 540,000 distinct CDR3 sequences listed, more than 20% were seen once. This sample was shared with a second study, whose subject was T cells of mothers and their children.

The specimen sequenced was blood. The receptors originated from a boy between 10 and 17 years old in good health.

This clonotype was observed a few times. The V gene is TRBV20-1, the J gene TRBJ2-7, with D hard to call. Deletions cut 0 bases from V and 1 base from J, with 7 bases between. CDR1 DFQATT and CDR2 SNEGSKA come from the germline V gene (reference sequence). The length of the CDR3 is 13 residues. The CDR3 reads CSAREQASYEQYF. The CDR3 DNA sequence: TGCAGTGCTAGAGAGCAGGCGTCCTACGAGCAGTACTTC.

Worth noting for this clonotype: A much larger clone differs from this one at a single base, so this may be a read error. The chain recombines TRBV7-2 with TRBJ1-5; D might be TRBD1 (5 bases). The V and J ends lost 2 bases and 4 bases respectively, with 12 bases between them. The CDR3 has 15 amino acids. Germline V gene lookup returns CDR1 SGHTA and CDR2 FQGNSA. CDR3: CASSLFSGSNQPQHF. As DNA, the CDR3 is TGTGCCAGCAGCTTATTCTCAGGGTCTAATCAGCCCCAGCATTTT. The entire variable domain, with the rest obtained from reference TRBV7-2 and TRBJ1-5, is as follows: GAGVSQSPSNKVTEKGKDVELRCDPISGHTALYWYRQSLGQGLEFLIYFQGNSAPDKSGLPSDRFSAERTGGSVSTLTIQRTQQEDSAVYLCASSLFSGSNQPQHFGDGTRLSIL.

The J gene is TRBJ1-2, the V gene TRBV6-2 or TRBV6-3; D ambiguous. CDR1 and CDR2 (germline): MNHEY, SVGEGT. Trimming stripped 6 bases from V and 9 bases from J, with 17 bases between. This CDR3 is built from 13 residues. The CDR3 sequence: CASSGAGTPSYTF. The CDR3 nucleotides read TGTGCCAGCAGCGGCGCAGGAACACCGAGCTACACCTTC.

CDR3 protein: CASSSGRGGGYNEQFF. The CDR3 nucleotides read TGTGCCAGCAGCTCAGGCCGGGGGGGCGGCTACAATGAGCAGTTCTTC. The V gene is TRBV7-2, the J gene TRBJ2-1, with 8 bases matching TRBD2. The V and J ends lost 4 bases and 3 bases, in that order; junction bases with no gene match: 8. Germline-derived CDR1 and CDR2 are SGHTA and FQGNSA. The CDR3 is 16 residues long.

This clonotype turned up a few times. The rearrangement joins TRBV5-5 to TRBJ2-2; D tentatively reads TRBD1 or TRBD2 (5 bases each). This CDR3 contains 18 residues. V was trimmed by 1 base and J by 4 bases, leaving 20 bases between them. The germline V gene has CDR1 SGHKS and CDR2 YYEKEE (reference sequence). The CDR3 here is CASSLQGDASRGTGELFF. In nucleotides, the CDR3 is TGTGCCAGCAGCTTGCAGGGAGATGCCTCCCGGGGCACCGGGGAGCTGTTTTTT. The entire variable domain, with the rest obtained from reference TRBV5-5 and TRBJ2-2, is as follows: DAGVTQSPTHLIKTRGQQVTLRCSPISGHKSVSWYQQVLGQGPQFIFQYYEKEERGRGNFPDRFSARQFPNYSSELNVNALLLGDSALYLCASSLQGDASRGTGELFFGEGSRLTVL.

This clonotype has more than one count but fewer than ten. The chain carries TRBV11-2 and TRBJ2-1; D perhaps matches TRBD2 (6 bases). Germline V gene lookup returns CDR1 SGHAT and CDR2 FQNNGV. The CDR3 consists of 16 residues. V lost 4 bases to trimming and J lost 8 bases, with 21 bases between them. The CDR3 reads CASSWGVAYRLDEQFF. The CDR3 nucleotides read TGTGCCAGCAGCTGGGGGGTGGCCTACAGGCTAGATGAGCAGTTCTTC.

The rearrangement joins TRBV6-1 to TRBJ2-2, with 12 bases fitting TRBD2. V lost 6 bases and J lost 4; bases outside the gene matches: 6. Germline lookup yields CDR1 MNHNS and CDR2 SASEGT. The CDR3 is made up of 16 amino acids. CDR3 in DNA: TGTGCCAGCAGACCTACTAGCGGGAGGCCCACCGGGGAGCTGTTTTTT. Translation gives CASRPTSGRPTGELFF.

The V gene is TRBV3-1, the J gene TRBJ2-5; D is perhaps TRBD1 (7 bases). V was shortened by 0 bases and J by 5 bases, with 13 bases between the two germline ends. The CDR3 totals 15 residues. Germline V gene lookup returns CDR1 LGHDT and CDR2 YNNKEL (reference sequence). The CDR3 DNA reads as TGTGCCAGCAGCCAAGATCCGGCAGGGGGGGAGACCCAGTACTTC. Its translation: CASSQDPAGGETQYF.